Described below is a single T cell receptor (beta chain) sequence and its context. The antigen is undetermined. The sample comes from a study of T cell responses to AZD1222 COVID-19 vaccine. V was shortened by 2 bases and J by 1 base, with 6 bases between the two germline ends. The germline V gene encodes CDR1 SGHTA and CDR2 FQGNSA. The CDR3 has 14 residues. Sequencing used immunoSEQ multiplex PCR; TCRdb keeps in-frame clones, though not all of them. The repertoire holds about 160,000 clones, 90% seen once, with roughly 1.6% in the top ten. Study-wide points: There were vaccine-associated CD4 TCRs across spike, dominant at 160-218 and 743-854. Unmutated variant regions are reportedly the target of nearly half of TCRs that are spike-specific.

The J gene is TRBJ1-5, the V gene TRBV7-2; unclear D gene. The sample consisted of peripheral blood, taken on day 0 of AZD1222 vaccination. This sequence originates from an adult in good health. CDR3 loop: CASSLRSSNQPQHF. DNA for the CDR3: TGTGCCAGCAGCTTACGAAGCAGCAATCAGCCCCAGCATTTT.